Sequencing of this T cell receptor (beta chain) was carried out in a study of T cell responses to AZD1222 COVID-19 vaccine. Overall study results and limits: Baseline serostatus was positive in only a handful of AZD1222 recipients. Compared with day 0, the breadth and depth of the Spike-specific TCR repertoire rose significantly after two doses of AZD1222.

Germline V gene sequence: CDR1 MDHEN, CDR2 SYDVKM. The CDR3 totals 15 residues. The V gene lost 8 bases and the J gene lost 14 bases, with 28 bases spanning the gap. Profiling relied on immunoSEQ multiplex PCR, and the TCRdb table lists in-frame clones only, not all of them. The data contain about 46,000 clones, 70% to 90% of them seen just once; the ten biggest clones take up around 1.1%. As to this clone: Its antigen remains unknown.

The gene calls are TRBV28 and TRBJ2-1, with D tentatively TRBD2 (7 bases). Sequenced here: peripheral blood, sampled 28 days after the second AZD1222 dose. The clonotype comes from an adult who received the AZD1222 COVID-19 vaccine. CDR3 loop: CASHTYRGREGDKFF. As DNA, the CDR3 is TGTGCCAGCCACACCTACCGGGGCAGGGAGGGGGACAAGTTCTTC.